Shown below are 19 T cell receptor beta chains from a single sample sequenced in a study of blood T cell repertoires in COVID-19. Assay used: immunoSEQ multiplex PCR; TCRdb lists only in-frame clones, some missing. Here the sample spans fewer than 200,000 clones, 83% being singletons. The sequencing sample was made of peripheral blood. The receptors here all came from a woman older than 75 with acute or convalescent COVID-19.

This chain uses TRBV28 with TRBJ1-6; D is unclear. This CDR3 comprises 16 residues. Trimming removed 6 bases from V and 5 bases from J, with 17 bases in between. CDR1 is MDHEN and CDR2 is SYDVKM in the germline V gene. The CDR3 nucleotides read TGTGCCAGCAGCCCACGTGAAGCGGGGAATAATTCACCCCTCCACTTT. Translated: CASSPREAGNNSPLHF.

The rearrangement uses TRBV5-1 and TRBJ1-1; D unresolved. This CDR3 contains 13 residues. With 0 bases removed from V and 3 bases from J, the gap between germline ends came to 6 bases. The germline V gene encodes CDR1 SGHRS and CDR2 YFSETQ. The CDR3 here is CASSLESDTEAFF. CDR3 DNA: TGCGCCAGCAGCTTGGAATCGGACACTGAAGCTTTCTTT.

This clone was found once. The chain recombines TRBV2 with TRBJ2-3; 12 positions agree with TRBD2. Germline V gives CDR1 SNHLY, CDR2 FYNNEI. The J segment lost 4 bases and the V segment lost 4 bases, leaving 3 bases of the junction unmatched. CDR3 size: 15 residues. The CDR3 nucleotides are TGTGCCAGCAGTGCCGCTAGCGGGGGGGCAGATACGCAGTATTTT. This sequence encodes CASSAASGGADTQYF.

The rearrangement uses TRBV24-1 and TRBJ2-1; D is perhaps TRBD1 (5 bases). V lost 3 bases, J lost 0 bases, and 11 bases lay in between. Germline CDR1 is KGHDR and CDR2 is SFDVKD. This CDR3 contains 16 residues. Written as DNA, the CDR3 is TGTGCCACCAGTGATCCTGACAGTAGCTCCTACAATGAGCAGTTCTTC. It translates to CATSDPDSSSYNEQFF.

The V call is TRBV3-1 (or the pseudogene TRBV3-2), the J call TRBJ1-5; possible D gene TRBD1, 5 bases. V was cut by 3 bases and J by 2 bases, with 11 bases left in between. Germline V gene lookup returns CDR1 LGHDT and CDR2 YNNKEL (reference sequence). The CDR3 length is 15 residues. The CDR3: CASSHSSTGNQPQHF. The CDR3 region has the DNA TGTGCCAGCAGCCACTCATCGACAGGCAATCAGCCCCAGCATTTT.

V usage is TRBV6-5 and J usage is TRBJ2-2; a possible D gene is TRBD1 (6 bases). This CDR3 comprises 15 residues. Per germline, CDR1 MNHEY and CDR2 SVGAGI. The V end lost 6 bases, the J end lost 7 bases, and 18 bases lay between the germline ends. CDR3 in DNA: TGTGCCAGCAGCCGGGACACCCGTCGTGTCGGGGAGCTGTTTTTT. Amino acids: CASSRDTRRVGELFF.

The chain has TRBV9 and TRBJ1-1; D may be TRBD1 (6 bases). V dropped 2 bases and J dropped 1 base, with 12 bases sitting between them. Germline loops: CDR1 SGDLS, CDR2 YYNGEE. CDR3 length: 15 amino acids. CDR3 region: CASSVGWGPNTEAFF. The CDR3, as DNA: TGTGCCAGCAGCGTCGGTTGGGGGCCGAACACTGAAGCTTTCTTT.

The chain has TRBV4-3 and TRBJ2-3; TRBD2 aligns across 9 bases. The germline gives CDR1 LGHNA, CDR2 YSLEER. The CDR3 is 18 amino acids. The junction had 11 bases not matched to a gene; V was cut back by 0 bases and J by 4 bases. CDR3 protein: CASSQDLYSGSIADTQYF. CDR3 DNA: TGCGCCAGCAGCCAAGATCTGTATAGCGGGAGTATTGCAGATACGCAGTATTTT.

In its sample, this clone was seen a few times. The chain combines TRBV5-1 with TRBJ2-1; 8 bases fit TRBD2. V dropped 5 bases and J dropped 4; count of bases not matched to a gene: 8. CDR3 length: 15 amino acids. Germline values: CDR1 SGHRS, CDR2 YFSETQ. The CDR3 reads CASRTNSGEYNEQFF. The CDR3 DNA follows: TGCGCCAGCAGAACAAATAGCGGGGAGTACAATGAGCAGTTCTTC.

The chain uses TRBV11-2 and TRBJ2-1, with D possibly being TRBD1 (5 bases). In germline, CDR1 is SGHAT, CDR2 FQNNGV. The V end was cut by 0 bases, the J end by 0 bases, with 6 bases between. The CDR3 totals 15 residues. The CDR3 nucleotides are TGTGCCAGCAGCTTAGAAAGGGGCTCCTACAATGAGCAGTTCTTC. Amino acid sequence: CASSLERGSYNEQFF.

The rearrangement uses TRBV11-2 and TRBJ2-7; D perhaps matches TRBD2 (6 bases). In germline, CDR1 is SGHAT, CDR2 FQNNGV. Trimming removed 5 bases from V and 6 bases from J, with 14 bases in between. This CDR3 has 13 residues. CDR3 amino acids: CASSLSAGGEQYF. The CDR3 nucleotides are TGTGCCAGCAGCCTCTCCGCCGGGGGCGAGCAGTACTTC.

Concerning this clone itself: The same CDR3 also results from other DNA sequences found in this sample. The J gene is TRBJ2-7, the V gene TRBV7-2, with 7 bases matching TRBD1. The J segment lost 2 bases and the V segment lost 1 base, leaving 5 bases of the junction unmatched. CDR3 size: 15 residues. CDR1 and CDR2 (germline): SGHTA, FQGNSA. CDR3 residues: CASSLEGGPTYEQYF. The CDR3 bases are TGTGCCAGCAGCTTAGAAGGGGGCCCTACCTACGAGCAGTACTTC.

The gene calls are TRBV10-3 and TRBJ1-1; 7 bases fit TRBD1. CDR1 and CDR2 from the germline V gene are ENHRY and SYGVKD. The CDR3 is 12 residues long. V was clipped by 10 bases and J by 3 bases; unmatched bases: 5. The CDR3 sequence is CASHQGDTEAFF. The CDR3 region has the DNA TGTGCCAGCCATCAGGGGGACACTGAAGCTTTCTTT.

The chain has TRBV9 and TRBJ2-6, with D tentatively TRBD1 (5 bases). V gave up 0 bases and J gave up 2 bases, with 6 bases separating them. This CDR3 comprises 15 residues. Germline values: CDR1 SGDLS, CDR2 YYNGEE. This CDR3 reads CASSVEDTGANVLTF. CDR3 in DNA: TGTGCCAGCAGCGTAGAGGACACTGGGGCCAACGTCCTGACTTTC.

This chain uses TRBV19 with TRBJ2-5, with 13 bases lining up with TRBD2. Germline values: CDR1 LNHDA, CDR2 SQIVND (reference sequence). The junction had 5 bases not matched to a gene; V was cut back by 3 bases and J by 1 base. There are 17 residues in the CDR3. CDR3 loop: CASSIRTSGGSQETQYF. As DNA, the CDR3 is TGTGCCAGTAGTATCCGGACTAGCGGGGGTTCCCAAGAGACCCAGTACTTC.

This chain uses TRBV15 with TRBJ2-3; D possibly corresponds to TRBD1 (5 bases). This CDR3 is built from 14 residues. Deletions cut 2 bases from V and 3 bases from J, with 9 bases between. Germline CDR1 LNHNV, CDR2 YYDKDF (reference sequence). CDR3 sequence reads: CATSRRQQTDTQYF. CDR3 in DNA: TGTGCCACCAGCAGAAGACAGCAAACAGATACGCAGTATTTT.

V usage is TRBV29-1 and J usage is TRBJ2-1, with TRBD2 matching over 10 bases. Germline V gene data show CDR1 as SQVTM and CDR2 as ANQGSEA. This CDR3 spans 15 amino acids. After removal of 6 bases from V and 4 bases from J, the junction contained 9 bases not matched to a gene. The CDR3: CSVSTSGVEYNEQFF. CDR3 sequence (DNA): TGCAGCGTCTCAACTAGCGGGGTGGAGTACAATGAGCAGTTCTTC.

The gene calls are TRBV30 and TRBJ1-1, with D maybe TRBD1 (6 bases). Per the germline V gene, CDR1 is GTSNPN and CDR2 is SVGIG (reference sequence). This CDR3 region has 13 residues. V lost 5 bases and J 4 bases, leaving 14 bases between the germline ends. In DNA, the CDR3 is TGTGCCTGGGACAGGACCCAGGGCACTGAAGCTTTCTTT. Protein: CAWDRTQGTEAFF.

The chain links TRBV4-2 to TRBJ1-1; no firm D call. CDR1 LGHNA and CDR2 YNFKEQ come from the germline V gene. CDR3 length equals 14 residues. Trimming cost V 3 bases and J 1 base, with 9 bases left between them. CDR3: CASSQTAGNTEAFF. In DNA, the CDR3 is TGTGCCAGCAGCCAGACGGCAGGGAACACTGAAGCTTTCTTT.